The clone carrying this T cell receptor (beta chain) was recorded at least ten times. Participants, patients aged 18 to 65, had newly diagnosed hyperthyroidism with a duration under 2 months. Uncontrolled infection, other autoimmune disease, pregnancy and lactation each barred patients from inclusion. Used for diagnoses were clinical symptoms, serum thyroxine and TRAb, thyroid ultrasound and orbital computed tomography. The V gene's germline CDR1 is LGHDT and CDR2 YNNKEL (reference sequence). The CDR3 sequence is 15 residues long. The J segment lost 8 bases and the V segment lost 4 bases, leaving 8 bases of the junction unmatched. This sample stems from a study of T cells in Graves' hyperthyroidism and ophthalmopathy. RNA transcripts yielded amplified TCR beta CDR3 regions. HTBI primers were the set used in a first-round RT-PCR of the TCR CDR3. TCRdb processed the multiplex PCR reads anew with MiXCR; each CDR3 protein has one entry. Of about 110,000 distinct CDR3 sequences in the sample, 15% to 20% were seen once.

The TCR sequence derives from a woman between 50 and 59 years old with Graves' hyperthyroidism. Sequenced input: blood. This chain connects TRBV3-1 to TRBJ2-3; 11 bases line up with TRBD2. CDR3 in DNA: TGTGCCAGCAGCCCCGGGTCTAGCGGGAGGATTACGCAGTATTTT. Translation: CASSPGSSGRITQYF.